This is a list of T cell receptor beta chains from one sample in a study. Each CDR3 protein gets one entry after TCRdb re-called the RT-PCR reads with MiXCR. This table has hundreds of thousands of distinct CDR3 sequences, about 14% appearing once. The sequencing sample was made of memory CD4+ T cells from blood. The receptors stem from a female donor in good health, serving as a healthy control. Each CDR3 is given with its conserved first and last residue. Fields, in order: clone size, D gene, J gene, V gene, CDR3 protein, CDR3 DNA. A D gene is named only where the DNA matches it firmly. Not all rows give a size; the values are once, few, many and, for expanded clones, a class.

.,.,TRBJ1-5,TRBV12-3/TRBV12-4,CASSTGRRPQHF,TGTGCCAGCAGTACAGGGAGAAGGCCCCAGCATTTT
.,.,TRBJ1-3,TRBV15,CATSRVGGAGNTIYF,TGTGCCACCAGCAGAGTTGGGGGTGCTGGAAACACCATATATTTT
.,TRBD1,TRBJ1-2,TRBV20-1,CSARDVNSGQGDGYTF,TGCAGTGCTAGAGATGTTAACTCGGGACAGGGGGATGGCTACACCTTC
.,TRBD2,TRBJ2-1,TRBV20-1,CSATQREDYTGEQFF,TGCAGTGCTACCCAGCGGGAGGACTATACGGGAGAGCAGTTCTTC
many,.,TRBJ1-3,TRBV7-8,CASSIATDSGNTIYF,TGTGCCAGCAGCATTGCCACGGACTCTGGAAACACCATATATTTT
.,TRBD2,TRBJ2-5,TRBV5-1,CASSVSPGAGEETQYF,TGCGCCAGCAGCGTATCCCCGGGCGCGGGAGAGGAGACCCAGTACTTC
few,TRBD2,TRBJ2-2,TRBV4-2,CASSQLAGGTGELFF,TGTGCCAGCAGCCAACTAGCGGGAGGGACCGGGGAGCTGTTTTTT
.,TRBD2,TRBJ2-7,TRBV27,CASSNGGRGSYEQYF,TGTGCCAGCTCGAACGGGGGGAGAGGCTCCTACGAGCAGTACTTC
few,.,TRBJ1-1,TRBV5-8,CASSSQARDTEAFF,TGTGCCAGCAGCTCCCAAGCGAGGGACACTGAAGCTTTCTTT
few,.,TRBJ2-1,TRBV10-3,CAISQQGDNEQFF,TGTGCCATCAGTCAACAGGGAGACAATGAGCAGTTCTTC
.,.,TRBJ1-2,TRBV5-1,CASSLEAVSNYGYTF,TGCGCCAGCAGCTTGGAGGCAGTCTCTAACTATGGCTACACCTTC
.,.,TRBJ2-3,TRBV5-6,CASSLWTNRFADTQYF,TGTGCCAGCAGCTTATGGACTAACCGGTTCGCAGATACGCAGTATTTT
many,.,TRBJ1-1,TRBV5-1,CASSLADRMNTEAFF,TGCGCCAGCAGCTTGGCCGACAGAATGAACACTGAAGCTTTCTTT
.,.,TRBJ1-5,TRBV30,CAWSVGGRGNQPQHF,TGTGCCTGGAGTGTAGGGGGTAGGGGCAATCAGCCCCAGCATTTT
.,.,TRBJ2-3,TRBV28,CASTRATDTQYF,TGTGCCAGCACGAGGGCCACAGATACGCAGTATTTT
few,.,TRBJ1-5,TRBV20-1,CSGVQGNQPQHF,TGCAGTGGTGTCCAGGGCAATCAGCCCCAGCATTTT
many,.,TRBJ2-5,TRBV12-3/TRBV12-4,CASSLEAVQETQYF,TGTGCCAGCAGTTTAGAAGCGGTTCAAGAGACCCAGTACTTC